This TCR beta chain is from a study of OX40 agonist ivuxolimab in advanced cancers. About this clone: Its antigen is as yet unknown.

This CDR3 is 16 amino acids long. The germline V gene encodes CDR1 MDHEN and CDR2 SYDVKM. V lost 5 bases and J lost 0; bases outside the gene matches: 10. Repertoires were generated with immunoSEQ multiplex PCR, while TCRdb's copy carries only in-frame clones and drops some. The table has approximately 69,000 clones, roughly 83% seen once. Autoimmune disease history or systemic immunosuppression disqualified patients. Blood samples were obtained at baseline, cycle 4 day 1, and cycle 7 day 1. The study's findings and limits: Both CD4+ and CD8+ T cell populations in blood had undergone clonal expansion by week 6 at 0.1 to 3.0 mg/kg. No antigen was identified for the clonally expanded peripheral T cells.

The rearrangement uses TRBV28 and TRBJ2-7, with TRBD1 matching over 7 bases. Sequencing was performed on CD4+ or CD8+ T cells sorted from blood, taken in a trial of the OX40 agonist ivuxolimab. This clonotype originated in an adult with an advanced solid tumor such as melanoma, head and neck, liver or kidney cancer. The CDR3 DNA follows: TGTGCCAGCAGTCCTACTGGACAGGCTATCTCCTACGAGCAGTACTTC. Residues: CASSPTGQAISYEQYF. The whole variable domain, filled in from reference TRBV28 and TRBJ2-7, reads DVKVTQSSRYLVKRTGEKVFLECVQDMDHENMFWYRQDPGLGLRLIYFSYDVKMKEKGDIPEGYSVSREKKERFSLILESASTNQTSMYLCASSPTGQAISYEQYFGPGTRLTVT.